A single sample is the source of the 5 T cell receptor beta chains below, sequenced in a study of cytomegalovirus exposure and HLA in healthy donors. 60 Vbeta and 13 Jbeta primers were used in PCR. TCRdb's table, derived via immunoSEQ multiplex PCR, lists solely in-frame clones and lacks some. The table has some 130,000 clones, around three quarters seen once; the top ten hold roughly 1.8%. Source material: PBMCs. The receptors originated from a woman between 50 and 59 years old in good health and CMV-seronegative.

The genes are TRBV4-2 and TRBJ1-3; possible D gene TRBD1, 6 bases. CDR1 and CDR2 from the germline V gene are LGHNA and YNFKEQ. The CDR3 is made up of 17 amino acids. Trimming left V 1 base short and J 0 bases short, with 13 bases between. The CDR3 DNA is TGTGCCAGCAGCCAAGTGACAGGCGGGAGCTCTGGAAACACCATATATTTT. It is translated as CASSQVTGGSSGNTIYF.

The chain has TRBV19 and TRBJ2-5, with 8 bases that match TRBD1. Germline CDR1 and CDR2: LNHDA and SQIVND (reference sequence). The CDR3 is made up of 17 amino acids. V was clipped by 1 base and J by 5 bases; unmatched bases: 12. This chain's CDR3 is CASSIAGRGLKGETQYF. The CDR3 nucleotides read TGTGCCAGTAGTATAGCGGGCAGGGGGCTGAAAGGGGAGACCCAGTACTTC.

The rearrangement joins TRBV27 to TRBJ2-7; a weak D match, TRBD1 (6 bases). The CDR3 covers 12 residues. The V end lost 3 bases, the J end lost 5 bases, and 8 bases lay between the germline ends. CDR1 is MNHEY and CDR2 is SMNVEV in the germline V gene (reference sequence). The CDR3 protein is CASSFQGNEQYV. The CDR3 DNA sequence: TGTGCCAGCAGTTTCCAGGGGAACGAGCAGTACGTC.

This chain uses TRBV28 with TRBJ2-2; D is undetermined. Looked up from germline, CDR1 is MDHEN and CDR2 is SYDVKM. The CDR3 has 11 residues. V shed 5 bases and J shed 6 bases, with 4 bases lying between them. This CDR3 is CASSSAGELFF. In DNA form, the CDR3 reads TGTGCCAGCAGTAGCGCCGGGGAGCTGTTTTTT.

Worth noting for this clone: The junction departs from germline at one end; a sequencing error may be responsible. The chain couples TRBV7-7 to TRBJ2-2; D is unresolved. The germline V gene has CDR1 SSHAT and CDR2 FNYEAQ (reference sequence). This CDR3 comprises 13 residues. The CDR3 here is CASSSQPAGELFF. CDR3 in DNA: TGTGCTAGCAGCTCACAGCCTGCAGGGGAGCTGTTTTTT.